The 10 T cell receptor beta chains presented below share a single source sample, sequenced in a study of cytomegalovirus exposure and HLA in healthy donors. Profiling relied on immunoSEQ multiplex PCR, and the TCRdb table lists in-frame clones only, not all of them. Among about 130,000 clones, approximately 94% were seen once, and the ten largest hold 1.5% to 2%. The specimen sequenced was PBMCs. These receptors all stem from a man aged 18-30 years in good health and CMV-seropositive.

This chain connects TRBV11-2 to TRBJ2-7; tentatively, D is TRBD1 (6 bases). CDR1 SGHAT and CDR2 FQNNGV come from the germline V gene. The CDR3 is 13 residues long. V was shortened by 3 bases and J by 0 bases, with 6 bases between the two germline ends. CDR3 protein: CASSLDSSYEQYF. The CDR3 region has the DNA TGTGCCAGCAGCTTGGACAGCTCCTACGAGCAGTACTTC.

V and J are TRBV2 and TRBJ2-7; 7 bases match TRBD2. Germline V gene data show CDR1 as SNHLY and CDR2 as FYNNEI. The CDR3 is 13 residues long. The junction had 11 bases not matched to a gene; V was cut back by 11 bases and J by 4 bases. The CDR3 region has the DNA TGTGCCTCCTCCGCGCGGGAGTTTTACGAGCAGTACTTC. As protein: CASSAREFYEQYF.

This clone was observed a single time. The chain joins TRBV11-2 to TRBJ2-7; D perhaps matches TRBD1 (6 bases). The germline V gene encodes CDR1 SGHAT and CDR2 FQNNGV. The V gene lost 1 base and the J gene lost 3 bases, with 10 bases spanning the gap. CDR3 length: 14 amino acids. The CDR3 DNA reads as TGTGCCAGCAGCTTAGTCATAGGGGGCTACGAGCAGTACTTC. It specifies CASSLVIGGYEQYF. Complete variable domain (other parts from reference TRBV11-2 and TRBJ2-7): EAGVAQSPRYKIIEKRQSVAFWCNPISGHATLYWYQQILGQGPKLLIQFQNNGVVDDSQLPKDRFSAERLKGVDSTLKIQPAKLEDSAVYLCASSLVIGGYEQYFGPGTRLTVT.

The chain joins TRBV19 to TRBJ2-1; 9 bases are a match to TRBD2. Germline assignment: CDR1 LNHDA and CDR2 SQIVND (reference sequence). The junction had 7 bases not matched to a gene; V was cut back by 3 bases and J by 10 bases. This CDR3 has 14 amino acids. CDR3 sequence reads: CASSMDPTSGEQFF. CDR3 DNA sequence: TGTGCCAGTAGTATGGACCCCACTAGCGGGGAGCAGTTCTTC.

The chain recombines TRBV7-8 with TRBJ2-1; D is uncertain. The CDR3 has 13 amino acids. V gave up 4 bases and J gave up 5 bases, with 9 bases separating them. CDR1 and CDR2 (germline): SGHVS, FQNEAQ. This CDR3 is CASSYNPDNEQFF. For the CDR3, the DNA is TGTGCCAGCAGCTATAACCCAGACAATGAGCAGTTCTTC. The entire variable domain, with the rest obtained from reference TRBV7-8 and TRBJ2-1, is as follows: GAGVSQSPRYKVAKRGQDVALRCDPISGHVSLFWYQQALGQGPEFLTYFQNEAQLDKSGLPSDRFFAERPEGSVSTLKIQRTQQEDSAVYLCASSYNPDNEQFFGPGTRLTVL.

The table lists this clone with a count of one. V and J are TRBV29-1 and TRBJ2-1, with D perhaps matching TRBD1 (6 bases). The V gene's germline CDR1 is SQVTM and CDR2 ANQGSEA. The CDR3 has 13 residues. Trimming shortened V by 6 bases and J by 7 bases, and 16 bases separated the two germline ends. The CDR3 region is CSVDAEQGNEQFF. CDR3 sequence (DNA): TGCAGCGTGGACGCCGAACAGGGTAATGAGCAGTTCTTC.

The rearrangement uses TRBV28 and TRBJ1-1, with 9 positions matching TRBD1. J was trimmed by 1 base and V by 8 bases; bases with no gene match: 11. The germline gives CDR1 MDHEN, CDR2 SYDVKM. The CDR3 runs 16 residues. DNA for the CDR3: TGTGCCAGCGAGGTAACCCCGGGACAGGGGAACACTGAAGCTTTCTTT. This codes for CASEVTPGQGNTEAFF.

The chain has TRBV19 and TRBJ2-7, with D perhaps matching TRBD1 (6 bases). V lost 5 bases and J lost 4, with 15 bases in between. Germline V CDR1 and CDR2: LNHDA, SQIVND (reference sequence). This CDR3 is 14 amino acids long. The CDR3 sequence: CASSFGQSGYEQYF. The CDR3 DNA follows: TGTGCCAGTAGTTTTGGACAGTCCGGATACGAGCAGTACTTC.

The chain combines TRBV2 with TRBJ1-1, with 8 bases fitting TRBD1. Germline CDR1 is SNHLY and CDR2 is FYNNEI. There are 13 residues in the CDR3. V gave up 6 bases and J gave up 4 bases; unmatched junction bases: 4. DNA for the CDR3: TGTGCCAGCAGAGATACAGGGGGCACTGAAGCTTTCTTT. Encoded protein: CASRDTGGTEAFF. The entire variable domain, with the rest obtained from reference TRBV2 and TRBJ1-1, is as follows: EPEVTQTPSHQVTQMGQEVILRCVPISNHLYFYWYRQILGQKVEFLVSFYNNEISEKSEIFDDQFSVERPDGSNFTLKIRSTKLEDSAMYFCASRDTGGTEAFFGQGTRLTVV.

This chain links TRBV7-2 with TRBJ1-4; no definite D call. V gave up 1 base and J gave up 8 bases, with 8 bases separating them. The germline V gene has CDR1 SGHTA and CDR2 FQGNSA. CDR3 length: 13 residues. CDR3 region: CASSLEGGEKLFF. For the CDR3, the DNA is TGTGCCAGCAGCTTAGAGGGCGGGGAAAAACTGTTTTTT.